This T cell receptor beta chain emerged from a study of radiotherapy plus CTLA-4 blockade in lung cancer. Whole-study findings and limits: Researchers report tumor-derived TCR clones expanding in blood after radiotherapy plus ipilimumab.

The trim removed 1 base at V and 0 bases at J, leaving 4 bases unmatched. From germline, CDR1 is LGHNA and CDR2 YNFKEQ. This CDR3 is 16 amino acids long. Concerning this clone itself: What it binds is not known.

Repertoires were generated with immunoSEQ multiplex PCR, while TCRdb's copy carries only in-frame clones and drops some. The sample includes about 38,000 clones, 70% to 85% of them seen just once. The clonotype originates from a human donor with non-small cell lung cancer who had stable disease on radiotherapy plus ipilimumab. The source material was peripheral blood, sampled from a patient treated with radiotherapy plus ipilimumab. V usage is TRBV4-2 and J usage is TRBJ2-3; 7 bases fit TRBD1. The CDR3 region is CASSQATGRSTDTQYF. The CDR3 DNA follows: TGTGCCAGCAGCCAAGCGACAGGGCGGAGCACAGATACGCAGTATTTT.